In its sample, the clone carrying this TCR beta chain was seen many times. The data derive from a study of regulatory T cells in long-lasting Graves disease. HTBI primers from iRepertoire and Arm-PCR of CDR3 regions yielded the TCR beta libraries. TCRdb independently ran MiXCR on the multiplex PCR reads; one entry per CDR3 protein. The sample yields fewer than 650,000 distinct CDR3 sequences, roughly 16% seen once. Specified time point: newly diagnosed GD, antithyroid drugs for less than 3 months. RNA isolated from PBMCs was used to make the TCR library. Looked up from germline, CDR1 is SGHAT and CDR2 is FQNNGV. The CDR3 is made up of 15 amino acids. V was cut by 0 bases and J by 1 base, with 10 bases left in between. These data were also reused for a study on T cells in Graves' hyperthyroidism and ophthalmopathy. That investigation notes: First-round RT-PCR of the TCR CDR3 relied on the HTBI primer set.

V usage is TRBV11-2 and J usage is TRBJ2-7; the D is unclear. The TCR sequence derives from a man younger than 30 with Graves disease. The material sequenced was peripheral blood mononuclear cells (PBMCs), taken at new diagnosis, from a patient treated with antithyroid drugs. The chain's CDR3 is CASSLDRRQSYEQYF. The CDR3 DNA is TGTGCCAGCAGCTTAGATCGGCGTCAATCCTACGAGCAGTACTTC.